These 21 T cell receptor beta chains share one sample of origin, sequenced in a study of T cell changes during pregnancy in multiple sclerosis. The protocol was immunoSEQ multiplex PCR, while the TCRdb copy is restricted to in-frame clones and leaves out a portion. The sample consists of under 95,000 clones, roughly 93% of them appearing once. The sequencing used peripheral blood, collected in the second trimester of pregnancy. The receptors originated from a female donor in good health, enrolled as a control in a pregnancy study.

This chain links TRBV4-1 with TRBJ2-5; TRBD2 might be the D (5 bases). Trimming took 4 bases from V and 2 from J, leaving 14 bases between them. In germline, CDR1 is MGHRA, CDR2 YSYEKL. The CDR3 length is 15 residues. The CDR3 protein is CASSPYAGTQETQYF. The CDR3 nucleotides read TGCGCCAGCAGCCCTTACGCGGGTACACAAGAGACCCAGTACTTC.

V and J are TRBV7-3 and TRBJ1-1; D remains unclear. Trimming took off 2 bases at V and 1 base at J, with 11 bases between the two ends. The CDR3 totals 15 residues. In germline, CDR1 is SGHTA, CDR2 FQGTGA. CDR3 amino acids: CASSLPEEGNTEAFF. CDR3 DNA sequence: TGTGCCAGCAGCTTACCGGAGGAGGGGAACACTGAAGCTTTCTTT.

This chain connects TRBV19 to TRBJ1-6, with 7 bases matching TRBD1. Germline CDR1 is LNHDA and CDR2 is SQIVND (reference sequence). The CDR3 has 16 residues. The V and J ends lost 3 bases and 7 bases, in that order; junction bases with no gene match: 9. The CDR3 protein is CASSIWNRGKNSPLHF. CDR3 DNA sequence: TGTGCCAGTAGTATCTGGAACAGGGGTAAGAATTCACCCCTCCACTTT. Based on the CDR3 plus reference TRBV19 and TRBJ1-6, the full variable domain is DGGITQSPKYLFRKEGQNVTLSCEQNLNHDAMYWYRQDPGQGLRLIYYSQIVNDFQKGDIAEGYSVSREKKESFPLTVTSAQKNPTAFYLCASSIWNRGKNSPLHFGNGTRLTVT.

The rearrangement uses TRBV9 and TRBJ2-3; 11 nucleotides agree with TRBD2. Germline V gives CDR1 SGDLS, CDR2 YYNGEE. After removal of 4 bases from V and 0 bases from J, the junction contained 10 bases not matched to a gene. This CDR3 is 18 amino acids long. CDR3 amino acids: CASSPSGRSGGSTDTQYF. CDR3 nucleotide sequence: TGTGCCAGCAGCCCTAGCGGGAGGAGCGGGGGGAGCACAGATACGCAGTATTTT.

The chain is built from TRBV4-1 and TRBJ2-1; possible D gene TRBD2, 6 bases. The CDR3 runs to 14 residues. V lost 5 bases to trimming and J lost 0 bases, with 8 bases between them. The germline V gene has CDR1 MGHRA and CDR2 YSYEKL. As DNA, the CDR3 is TGCGCCAGCAGCGGGCGGGACTCCTACAATGAGCAGTTCTTC. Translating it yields CASSGRDSYNEQFF.

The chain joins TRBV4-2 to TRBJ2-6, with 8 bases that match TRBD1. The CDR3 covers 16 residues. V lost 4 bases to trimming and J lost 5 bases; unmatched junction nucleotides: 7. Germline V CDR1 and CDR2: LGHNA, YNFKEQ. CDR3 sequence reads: CASSLQTGVWANVLTF. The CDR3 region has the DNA TGTGCCAGCAGCCTACAGACAGGGGTGTGGGCCAACGTCCTGACTTTC.

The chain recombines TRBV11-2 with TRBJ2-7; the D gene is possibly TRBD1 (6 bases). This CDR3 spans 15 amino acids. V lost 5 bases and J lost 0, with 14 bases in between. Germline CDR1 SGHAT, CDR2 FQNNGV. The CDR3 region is CASSPTAGASYEQYF. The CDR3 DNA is TGTGCCAGCAGCCCGACCGCAGGGGCCTCCTACGAGCAGTACTTC.

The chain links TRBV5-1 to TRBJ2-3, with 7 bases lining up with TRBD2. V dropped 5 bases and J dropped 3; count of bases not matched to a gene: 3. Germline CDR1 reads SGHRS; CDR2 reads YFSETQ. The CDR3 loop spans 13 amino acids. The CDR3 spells CASSTGGTDTQYF. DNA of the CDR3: TGCGCCAGCAGTACGGGGGGAACAGATACGCAGTATTTT.

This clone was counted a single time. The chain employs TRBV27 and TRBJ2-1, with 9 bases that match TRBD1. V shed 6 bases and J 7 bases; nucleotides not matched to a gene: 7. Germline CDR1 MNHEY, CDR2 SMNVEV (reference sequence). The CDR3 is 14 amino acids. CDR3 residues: CASSPRDRVNEQFF. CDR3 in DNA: TGTGCCAGCAGCCCCCGGGACAGGGTTAATGAGCAGTTCTTC.

CDR3 sequence: CASSPGGRGANVLTF. Here the CDR3 DNA reads TGTGCCAGCAGCCCGGGGGGCCGCGGGGCCAACGTCCTGACTTTC. The V gene is TRBV7-2, the J gene TRBJ2-6, with a tentative D call TRBD2 (7 bases). The germline V gene has CDR1 SGHTA and CDR2 FQGNSA. Trimming shortened V by 5 bases and J by 4 bases, and 12 bases separated the two germline ends. CDR3 length: 15 amino acids. Full variable domain (missing parts from reference TRBV7-2 and TRBJ2-6): GAGVSQSPSNKVTEKGKDVELRCDPISGHTALYWYRQSLGQGLEFLIYFQGNSAPDKSGLPSDRFSAERTGGSVSTLTIQRTQQEDSAVYLCASSPGGRGANVLTFGAGSRLTVL.

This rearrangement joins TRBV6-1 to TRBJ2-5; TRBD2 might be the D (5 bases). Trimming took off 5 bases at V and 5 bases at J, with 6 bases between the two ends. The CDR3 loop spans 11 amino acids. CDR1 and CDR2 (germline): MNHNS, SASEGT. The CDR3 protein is CASSREETQYF. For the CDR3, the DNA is TGTGCCAGCAGTAGGGAGGAGACCCAGTACTTC.

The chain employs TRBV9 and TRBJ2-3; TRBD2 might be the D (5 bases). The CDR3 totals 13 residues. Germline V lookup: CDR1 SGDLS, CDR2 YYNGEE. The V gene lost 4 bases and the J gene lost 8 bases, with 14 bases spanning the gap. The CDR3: CASSPVLAGTQYF. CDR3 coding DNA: TGTGCCAGCAGCCCGGTTCTAGCCGGTACGCAGTATTTT. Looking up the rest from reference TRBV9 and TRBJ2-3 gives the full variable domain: DSGVTQTPKHLITATGQRVTLRCSPRSGDLSVYWYQQSLDQGLQFLIQYYNGEERAKGNILERFSAQQFPDLHSELNLSSLELGDSALYFCASSPVLAGTQYFGPGTRLTVL.

The DNA for the CDR3 is TGTGCCAGTAGTATCGGGACAGGGGGCGGTAGGGATGAGCAGTTCTTC. Residues: CASSIGTGGGRDEQFF. The chain uses TRBV19 and TRBJ2-1, with 12 bases identical to TRBD1. V was pared by 3 bases and J by 8 bases, with 8 bases of the junction left unmatched. The CDR3 spans 16 residues. Germline-derived CDR1 and CDR2 are LNHDA and SQIVND (reference sequence).

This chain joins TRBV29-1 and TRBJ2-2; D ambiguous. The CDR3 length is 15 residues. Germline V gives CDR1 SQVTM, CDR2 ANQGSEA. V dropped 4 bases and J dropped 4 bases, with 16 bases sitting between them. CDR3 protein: CSVVLGRLFTGELFF. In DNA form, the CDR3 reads TGCAGCGTTGTTCTTGGCAGGCTTTTCACCGGGGAGCTGTTTTTT.

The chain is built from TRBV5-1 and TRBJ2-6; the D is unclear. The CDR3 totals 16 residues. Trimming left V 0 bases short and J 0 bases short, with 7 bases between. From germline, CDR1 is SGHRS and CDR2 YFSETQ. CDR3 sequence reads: CASSLAADSGANVLTF. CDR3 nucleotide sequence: TGCGCCAGCAGCTTGGCGGCGGACTCTGGGGCCAACGTCCTGACTTTC.

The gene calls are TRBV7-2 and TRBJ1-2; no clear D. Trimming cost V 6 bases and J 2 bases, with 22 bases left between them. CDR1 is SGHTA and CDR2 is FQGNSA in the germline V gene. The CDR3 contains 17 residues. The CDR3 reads CASSSSPLGRMNYGYTF. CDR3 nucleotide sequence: TGTGCCAGCAGTTCTAGCCCATTAGGACGGATGAACTATGGCTACACCTTC.

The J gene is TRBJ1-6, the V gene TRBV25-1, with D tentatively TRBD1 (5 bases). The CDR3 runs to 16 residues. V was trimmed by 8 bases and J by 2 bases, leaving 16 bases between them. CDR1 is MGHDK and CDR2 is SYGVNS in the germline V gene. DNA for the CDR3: TGTGCCAGCGGGGAGGAGGGACTAACCTATAATTCACCCCTCCACTTT. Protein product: CASGEEGLTYNSPLHF.

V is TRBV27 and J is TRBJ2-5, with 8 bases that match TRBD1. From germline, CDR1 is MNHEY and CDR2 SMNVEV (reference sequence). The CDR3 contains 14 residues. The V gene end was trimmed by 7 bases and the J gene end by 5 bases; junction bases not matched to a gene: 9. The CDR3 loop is CASMKWTGRETQYF. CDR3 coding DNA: TGTGCCAGCATGAAGTGGACAGGGAGGGAGACCCAGTACTTC.

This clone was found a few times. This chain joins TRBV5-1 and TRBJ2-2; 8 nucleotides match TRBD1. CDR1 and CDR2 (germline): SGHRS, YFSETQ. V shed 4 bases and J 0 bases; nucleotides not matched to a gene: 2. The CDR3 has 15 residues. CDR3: CASSPQGANTGELFF. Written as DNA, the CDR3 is TGCGCCAGCAGCCCACAGGGGGCGAACACCGGGGAGCTGTTTTTT.

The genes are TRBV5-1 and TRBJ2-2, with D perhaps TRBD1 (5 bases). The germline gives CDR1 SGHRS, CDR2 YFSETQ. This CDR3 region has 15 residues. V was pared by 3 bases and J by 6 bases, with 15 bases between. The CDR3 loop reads CASSYGAGAAGELFF. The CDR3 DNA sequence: TGCGCCAGCAGCTACGGTGCTGGGGCCGCCGGGGAGCTGTTTTTT.

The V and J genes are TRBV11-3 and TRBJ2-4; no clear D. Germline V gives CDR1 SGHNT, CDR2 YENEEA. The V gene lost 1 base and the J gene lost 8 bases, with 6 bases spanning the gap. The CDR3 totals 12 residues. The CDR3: CASSLVRDIQYF. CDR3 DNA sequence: TGTGCCAGCAGCTTAGTTCGTGACATTCAGTACTTC.